This TCR beta chain was captured by sequencing in a study of preoperative IRX-2 immunotherapy in early breast cancer (dated by TCRdb to between 2018 and 2020). The treatment or condition label corresponds to: preoperative locoregional IRX-2 cytokine immunotherapy. The samples were obtained from a phase Ib study that tested preoperative, locoregional IRX-2 cytokine immunotherapy meant to prime immune responses. The donors were early-stage breast cancer patients who were given IRX-2 prior to surgery. Library prep was done by the immunoSEQ multiplex PCR assay. The table was pulled from immuneACCESS by TCRdb, which kept in-frame rearrangements only. Such tables lose some clones; where checked, under half of the loss comes from unresolved V genes, and the rest has no known cause. The sample table shows around 10,000 clones, and 75% to 90% are seen once. About 6% of the sample comes from the top ten. Worth noting for this clone: Which antigen it targets is not known. Base qualities are missing; no much larger clone stands one base away.

Taken from the germline V gene (reference sequence), the CDR1 and CDR2 loops are SGHAT and FQDESV. The CDR3 goes from the cysteine to the phenylalanine over 15 residues. The DNA shown is the 45-base CDR3, in frame from base 1. At the junction V is shortened by 8 bases and J by 8 bases; bases outside the gene matches: 12. The sample in question was lymph node tissue, obtained before IRX-2 immunotherapy. Recombination joined TRBV11-1 with TRBJ1-4; 9 bases in the junction line up with TRBD1. This TCR derives from a human donor with breast cancer. The CDR3 here reads CASFLGSGTGEKLFF. The DNA reads as follows: TGTGCCAGCTTCCTGGGGAGTGGGACAGGGGAAAAACTGTTTTTT.